This passage covers 4 T cell receptor beta chains from one sample sequenced in a study of blood T cell repertoires in COVID-19. TCRdb's copy holds only in-frame clones and misses some; the assay was immunoSEQ multiplex PCR. The data hold about 71,000 clones, with 89% observed a single time. The sequenced sample was peripheral blood. These TCRs come from a man in his fifties or sixties with active COVID-19.

V and J are TRBV7-9 and TRBJ2-1; the match to TRBD1 covers 10 bases. The CDR3 spans 16 residues. V trimming: 4 bases; J trimming: 7 bases; junction bases outside the gene matches: 10. The germline V gene encodes CDR1 SEHNR and CDR2 FQNEAQ (reference sequence). The DNA for the CDR3 is TGTGCCAGCAGCTCCAGGTCGACAGGGGGCGGGAATGAGCAGTTCTTC. It codes for CASSSRSTGGGNEQFF.

This chain's CDR3 is CASLGVENEKLFF. CDR3 nucleotide sequence: TGTGCCAGTCTCGGGGTGGAAAATGAAAAACTGTTTTTT. The chain has TRBV19 and TRBJ1-4; D unresolved. The CDR3 has 13 residues. Germline CDR1 is LNHDA and CDR2 is SQIVND (reference sequence). With 8 bases removed from V and 5 bases from J, the gap between germline ends came to 12 bases.

In this sample, this clone turned up once. V is TRBV25-1 and J is TRBJ1-4; the D gene is possibly TRBD1 (5 bases). CDR3 length: 15 amino acids. Germline V gene lookup returns CDR1 MGHDK and CDR2 SYGVNS. The V gene lost 1 base and the J gene lost 7 bases, with 13 bases spanning the gap. As DNA, the CDR3 is TGTGCCAGCAGTGAATTGGCAGGGTGGGTTGAAAAACTGTTTTTT. Encoded protein: CASSELAGWVEKLFF.

The DNA of the CDR3 is TGCGCCAGCAGCCTCGATCGGACAGGGTTAGGAAACACCATATATTTT. This encodes CASSLDRTGLGNTIYF. This rearrangement joins TRBV4-1 to TRBJ1-3; TRBD1 matches 8 bases. The CDR3 length is 16 residues. CDR1 MGHRA and CDR2 YSYEKL come from the germline V gene. V was pared by 4 bases and J by 4 bases, with 9 bases of the junction left unmatched.